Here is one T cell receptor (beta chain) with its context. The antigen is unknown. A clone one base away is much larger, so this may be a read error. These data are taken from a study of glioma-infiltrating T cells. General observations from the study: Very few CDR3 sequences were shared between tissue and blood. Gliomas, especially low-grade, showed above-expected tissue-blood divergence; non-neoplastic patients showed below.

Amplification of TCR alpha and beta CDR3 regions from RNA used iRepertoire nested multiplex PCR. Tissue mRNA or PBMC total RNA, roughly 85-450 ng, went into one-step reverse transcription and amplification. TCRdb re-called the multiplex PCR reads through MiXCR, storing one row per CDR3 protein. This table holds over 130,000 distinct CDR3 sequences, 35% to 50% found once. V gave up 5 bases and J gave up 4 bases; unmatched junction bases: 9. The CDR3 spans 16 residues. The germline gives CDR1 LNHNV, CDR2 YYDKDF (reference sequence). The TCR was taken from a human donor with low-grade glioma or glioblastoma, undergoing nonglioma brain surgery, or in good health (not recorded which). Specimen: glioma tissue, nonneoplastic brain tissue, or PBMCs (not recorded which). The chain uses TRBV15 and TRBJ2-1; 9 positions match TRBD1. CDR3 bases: TGTGCCACCAGCGGCTGGACAGGGGACTCTTACAATGAGCAGTTCTTC. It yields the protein CATSGWTGDSYNEQFF.